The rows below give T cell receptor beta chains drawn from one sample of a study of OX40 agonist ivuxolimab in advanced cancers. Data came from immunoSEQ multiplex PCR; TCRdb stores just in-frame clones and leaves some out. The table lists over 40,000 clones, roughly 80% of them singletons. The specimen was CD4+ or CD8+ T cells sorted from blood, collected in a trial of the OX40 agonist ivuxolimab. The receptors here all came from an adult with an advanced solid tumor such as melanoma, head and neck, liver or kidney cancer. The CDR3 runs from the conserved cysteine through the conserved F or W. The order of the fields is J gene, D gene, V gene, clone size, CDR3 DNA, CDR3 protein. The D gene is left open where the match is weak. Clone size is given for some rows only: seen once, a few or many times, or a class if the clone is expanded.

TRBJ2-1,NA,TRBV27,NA,TGTGCCAGCAGGAGTGCAGGCGACGTAGTAGGAAACAATGAGCAGTTCTTC,CASRSAGDVVGNNEQFF
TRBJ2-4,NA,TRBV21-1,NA,TGTGCCAGCAGCTGTTCCGGGACGGTTAAAAACATTCAGTACTTC,CASSCSGTVKNIQYF
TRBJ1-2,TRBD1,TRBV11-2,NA,TGTGCCAGCAGCTACGGAGGGGACAGGCCTGGCTACACCTTC,CASSYGGDRPGYTF
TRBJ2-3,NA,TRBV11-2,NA,TGTGCCAGCGAACAGGGTAGCACAGATACGCAGTATTTT,CASEQGSTDTQYF
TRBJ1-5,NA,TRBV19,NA,TGTGCCAGTAGTATTCAGGGGACGGGCAATCAGCCCCAGCATTTT,CASSIQGTGNQPQHF
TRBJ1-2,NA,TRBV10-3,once,TGTGCCATCAGCCCCGGGGGGGGCGACTATGGCTACACCTTC,CAISPGGGDYGYTF
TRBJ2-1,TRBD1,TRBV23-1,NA,TGCGCCAGCAGTCAAACCCCGGGACAGAGAGTAAACAATGAGCAGTTCTTC,CASSQTPGQRVNNEQFF
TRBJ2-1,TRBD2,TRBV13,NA,TGTGCCAGCAGCTTAACTAGCGGGGGCGCCGGGGGCTCCTACAATGAGCAGTTCTTC,CASSLTSGGAGGSYNEQFF
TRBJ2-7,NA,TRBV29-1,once,TGCAGCGTTGAAATTACTGGAAAAGAGCAGTACTTC,CSVEITGKEQYF
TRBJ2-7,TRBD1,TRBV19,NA,TGTGCCAGTAAATCGGACAGGGGGCGTGAGCAGTACTTC,CASKSDRGREQYF
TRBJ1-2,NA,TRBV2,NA,TGTGCCAGCAGTGCTTGGGGACTCCATCCTGACTATGGCTACACCTTC,CASSAWGLHPDYGYTF
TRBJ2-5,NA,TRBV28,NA,TGTGCCAGCAGTTTATTGTCTCTTCAAGAGACCCAGTACTTC,CASSLLSLQETQYF
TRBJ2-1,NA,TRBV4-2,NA,TGTGCCAGCAGCCAAGATGGCCGGGATCGGGAGCAGTTCTTC,CASSQDGRDREQFF
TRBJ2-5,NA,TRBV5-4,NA,TGTGCCAGCACAATCCGGGGCCGGGGGGAGACCCAGTACTTC,CASTIRGRGETQYF
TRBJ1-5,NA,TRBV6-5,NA,TGTGCCAGCAGTTTAAGGGGTCAGCCCCAGCATTTT,CASSLRGQPQHF